A single sample is the source of the 27 T cell receptor beta chains below, sequenced in a study of Ad26.COV2.S vaccination and SARS-CoV-2 variants (dated by TCRdb to about 2021). The time point label here, explained by the study, means: individuals recovered from natural SARS-CoV-2 infection. Library construction relied on the immunoSEQ multiplex PCR assay. TCRdb retrieved this table from immuneACCESS and kept in-frame rearrangements only. Not all clones are present; in checked studies, unresolved V genes account for under half, and no reason is known for the remainder. Counted in this sample were about 140,000 clones; roughly 90% of them appeared once. Around 5% of the sample is held by the ten biggest clonotypes. Sequenced material: peripheral blood, taken after recovery from COVID-19. The source is a human donor who had recovered from COVID-19.

The rearrangement joins TRBV6-6 to TRBJ1-1; TRBD1 aligns across 7 bases. V was pared by 5 bases and J by 1 base, with 10 bases of the junction left unmatched. The germline V gene has CDR1 MNHNY and CDR2 SVGAGI (reference sequence). CDR3 length: 16 amino acids. The CDR3 is CASSPPRQGPNTEAFF. DNA of the CDR3: TGTGCCAGCAGTCCTCCTCGACAGGGCCCGAACACTGAAGCTTTCTTT.

This clone was detected a few times. J is TRBJ2-6 and V is TRBV9; D gene uncertain. This CDR3 is built from 18 residues. Germline loops: CDR1 SGDLS, CDR2 YYNGEE. V was pared by 1 base and J by 0 bases, with 14 bases between. The CDR3 here is CASSVSWTDYSGANVLTF. CDR3 coding DNA: TGTGCCAGCAGCGTAAGCTGGACGGATTACTCTGGGGCCAACGTCCTGACTTTC.

The rearrangement links TRBV2 to TRBJ1-2; D call uncertain. With 6 bases removed from V and 2 bases from J, the gap between germline ends came to 16 bases. CDR1 and CDR2 (germline): SNHLY, FYNNEI. The CDR3 consists of 15 residues. As DNA, the CDR3 is TGTGCCAGCAGGGAGAACGTCCCAGGAAACTATGGCTACACCTTC. Amino acids: CASRENVPGNYGYTF.

This sequence joins TRBV19 and TRBJ2-6; 7 nucleotides match TRBD1. V lost 9 bases and J lost 2; bases outside the gene matches: 10. The V gene's germline CDR1 is LNHDA and CDR2 SQIVND (reference sequence). This CDR3 is built from 16 residues. The DNA for the CDR3 is TGTGCCAGCCGGGACAGTTATTTCGCTGGGGCCAACGTCCTGACTTTC. It yields the protein CASRDSYFAGANVLTF.

This rearrangement joins TRBV19 to TRBJ1-1; D possibly corresponds to TRBD1 (6 bases). CDR1 is LNHDA, CDR2 SQIVND, per germline (reference sequence). The ends were cut back, 9 bases at V and 0 bases at J, with 8 bases in the middle. The CDR3 is made up of 12 amino acids. The CDR3 DNA is TGTGCCAGCAGGACAGTGAACACTGAAGCTTTCTTT. This encodes CASRTVNTEAFF.

The chain couples TRBV9 to TRBJ2-3; 11 bases are a match to TRBD2. CDR1 is SGDLS, CDR2 YYNGEE, per germline. The CDR3 totals 17 residues. V lost 0 bases, J lost 1 base, and 4 bases stayed unmatched. CDR3 residues: CASSVVMTSGGTDTQYF. The CDR3 bases are TGTGCCAGCAGCGTAGTGATGACTAGCGGGGGCACAGATACGCAGTATTTT.

The CDR3 loop reads CASSLTLRGYEQYF. In DNA form, the CDR3 reads TGTGCCAGCAGCTTAACCCTCAGGGGGTACGAGCAGTACTTC. This rearrangement joins TRBV7-8 to TRBJ2-7; 7 bases fit TRBD1. Germline assignment: CDR1 SGHVS and CDR2 FQNEAQ. Trimming at V came to 2 bases and at J to 4 bases, leaving 5 bases not matched to a gene. CDR3 length equals 14 residues.

The gene calls are TRBV5-1 and TRBJ2-5; 9 positions match TRBD2. The trim removed 4 bases at V and 5 bases at J, leaving 12 bases unmatched. Germline V gene lookup returns CDR1 SGHRS and CDR2 YFSETQ. The CDR3 length is 16 residues. The CDR3 DNA reads TGCGCCAGCAGCCCGGGGGGGACTAGCCCGGCGGAGACCCAGTACTTC. Residues: CASSPGGTSPAETQYF.

This clone has more than one count but fewer than ten. This rearrangement joins TRBV2 to TRBJ2-7; D is undetermined. V lost 4 bases and J lost 0, with 7 bases in between. Per germline, CDR1 SNHLY and CDR2 FYNNEI. This CDR3 region has 13 residues. DNA of the CDR3: TGTGCCAGCAGTGTCAGTCTCTCCTACGAGCAGTACTTC. Translated: CASSVSLSYEQYF.

The rearrangement joins TRBV6-2 or TRBV6-3 to TRBJ1-1; D is unclear. V lost 3 bases to trimming and J lost 5 bases, with 10 bases between them. The CDR3 sequence is 13 residues long. From germline, CDR1 is MNHEY and CDR2 SVGEGT. As DNA, the CDR3 is TGTGCCAGCAGTTATAACCTTATTACTGAAGCTTTCTTT. This encodes CASSYNLITEAFF.

The chain carries TRBV7-9 and TRBJ2-1; D might be TRBD2 (7 bases). The CDR3 totals 16 residues. Germline V lookup: CDR1 SEHNR, CDR2 FQNEAQ (reference sequence). Trimming removed 1 base at V and 4 bases at J, with 14 bases between. DNA for the CDR3: TGTGCCAGCAGCTTAGTGGCGGGGGCCCTTTACAATGAGCAGTTCTTC. Translation: CASSLVAGALYNEQFF.

The chain combines TRBV6-5 with TRBJ1-6; D not certain. Germline V gene data show CDR1 as MNHEY and CDR2 as SVGAGI. V was clipped by 6 bases and J by 14 bases, with 14 bases between them. This CDR3 has 12 amino acids. The CDR3 DNA reads as TGTGCCAGCAGGGACTGGGAGTGGTCCCTCCACTTT. Translation gives CASRDWEWSLHF.

The rearrangement links TRBV12-3 or TRBV12-4 to TRBJ1-4, with 10 bases aligning to TRBD1. V dropped 5 bases and J dropped 13; count of bases not matched to a gene: 4. The CDR3 has 12 amino acids. The CDR3 loop is CASSQGQGTLFF. In DNA, the CDR3 is TGTGCCAGCAGTCAGGGACAGGGGACACTGTTTTTT.

This clone was counted once. The chain employs TRBV27 and TRBJ1-2; tentative D call: TRBD1 (5 bases). V lost 1 base and J 4 bases, leaving 13 bases between the germline ends. Germline loops: CDR1 MNHEY, CDR2 SMNVEV (reference sequence). This CDR3 is 15 amino acids long. Written as DNA, the CDR3 is TGTGCCAGCAGTTTATTGGGGGAGGGGATCTATGGCTACACCTTC. Translated: CASSLLGEGIYGYTF.

The chain couples TRBV12-5 to TRBJ2-7, with a tentative D call TRBD1 (6 bases). This CDR3 region has 15 residues. V lost 10 bases and J 3 bases, leaving 22 bases between the germline ends. Germline V gene sequence: CDR1 LGHNT, CDR2 FRNRAP. The CDR3 coding sequence is TGTGCTACAAACTCCCCGGGACAAGGAAACTACGAGCAGTACTTC. Translation gives CATNSPGQGNYEQYF.

This clone has only one observation. The J gene is TRBJ2-2, the V gene TRBV9; D is possibly TRBD1 or TRBD2 (5 bases each). Per the germline V gene, CDR1 is SGDLS and CDR2 is YYNGEE. The CDR3 is 18 residues long. Trimming cost V 5 bases and J 4 bases, with 24 bases left between them. The CDR3 nucleotides read TGTGCCAGCAGATACACCGGGGCGGATAGCGACACCACCGGGGAGCTGTTTTTT. As protein: CASRYTGADSDTTGELFF.

As to this clone: An end of the junction differs from the germline gene, which may be a read error. The chain combines TRBV7-9 with TRBJ1-2; D ambiguous. Germline lookup yields CDR1 SEHNR and CDR2 FQNEAQ (reference sequence). The CDR3 sequence is 15 residues long. CDR3 sequence (DNA): TGTGCCAGCAGCTTATCCTACTTACCTGTTTATGCCTACACCTTC. The encoded protein is CASSLSYLPVYAYTF. Together with reference TRBV7-9 and TRBJ1-2, the CDR3 gives the full variable domain: DTGVSQNPRHKITKRGQNVTFRCDPISEHNRLYWYRQTLGQGPEFLTYFQNEAQLEKSRLLSDRFSAERPKGSFSTLEIQRTEQGDSAMYLCASSLSYLPVYAYTFGSGTRLTVV.

The chain combines TRBV18 with TRBJ1-4; possibly TRBD1 for D (6 bases). The CDR3 has 13 amino acids. CDR1 is KGHSH and CDR2 is LQKENI in the germline V gene. V dropped 6 bases and J dropped 6 bases, with 11 bases sitting between them. The CDR3 bases are TGTGCCAGCTCGAGGGGGATGGATGAAAAACTGTTTTTT. Translated: CASSRGMDEKLFF.

The chain's CDR3 is CASSPGGARNEQFF. As DNA, the CDR3 is TGTGCCAGCAGCCCGGGGGGGGCCCGCAATGAGCAGTTCTTC. The chain carries TRBV7-9 and TRBJ2-1; TRBD2 matches at 8 bases. V shed 5 bases and J 6 bases; nucleotides not matched to a gene: 6. This CDR3 region has 14 residues. The germline V gene has CDR1 SEHNR and CDR2 FQNEAQ (reference sequence).

This chain links TRBV7-6 with TRBJ2-7; either TRBD1 or TRBD2 may fit D (5 bases each). V was shortened by 4 bases and J by 3 bases, with 16 bases between the two germline ends. The CDR3 length is 15 residues. CDR1 is SGHVS, CDR2 FNYEAQ, per germline. CDR3 DNA sequence: TGTGCCAGCAGCTCAATCCGGGACGGTAACTACGAGCAGTACTTC. It codes for CASSSIRDGNYEQYF.

The V call is TRBV27, the J call TRBJ1-2; 7 nucleotides line up with TRBD1. This CDR3 is built from 15 residues. Germline CDR1 MNHEY, CDR2 SMNVEV (reference sequence). The V gene end was trimmed by 8 bases and the J gene end by 5 bases; junction bases not matched to a gene: 14. The CDR3 spells CASGESQGRGYGYTF. CDR3 bases: TGTGCCAGCGGGGAATCACAGGGGAGGGGGTATGGCTACACCTTC.

The chain is built from TRBV18 and TRBJ1-1; D is unresolved. V was trimmed by 6 bases and J by 1 base, leaving 15 bases between them. The CDR3 has 15 residues. Germline CDR1 reads KGHSH; CDR2 reads LQKENI. The chain's CDR3 is CASSTSDGKNTEAFF. The CDR3 DNA follows: TGTGCCAGCTCCACCTCCGATGGGAAGAACACTGAAGCTTTCTTT.

The chain links TRBV28 to TRBJ1-6; 8 positions match TRBD1. The J segment lost 9 bases and the V segment lost 6 bases, leaving 1 base of the junction unmatched. Germline CDR1 is MDHEN and CDR2 is SYDVKM. This CDR3 has 12 amino acids. The CDR3 nucleotides are TGTGCCAGCAGACAGGGGGGTTCACCCCTCCACTTT. Protein: CASRQGGSPLHF. The full variable domain, completed using reference TRBV28 and TRBJ1-6, is DVKVTQSSRYLVKRTGEKVFLECVQDMDHENMFWYRQDPGLGLRLIYFSYDVKMKEKGDIPEGYSVSREKKERFSLILESASTNQTSMYLCASRQGGSPLHFGNGTRLTVT.

Of note for this clone: Other DNA sequences within the sample encode an identical CDR3. The chain has TRBV30 and TRBJ2-1; D perhaps matches TRBD2 (5 bases). CDR1 and CDR2 from the germline V gene are GTSNPN and SVGIG (reference sequence). The V gene lost 1 base and the J gene lost 7 bases, with 5 bases spanning the gap. CDR3 length: 11 amino acids. The CDR3 loop is CAWSGGNEQFF. CDR3 in DNA: TGTGCCTGGAGTGGAGGGAATGAGCAGTTCTTC.

This clone was counted a single time. The chain is built from TRBV5-8 and TRBJ1-2; no clear D. Trimming cost V 1 base and J 4 bases, with 11 bases left between them. This CDR3 is built from 14 residues. Germline CDR1 is SGHTS and CDR2 is YDEGEE. The CDR3 sequence is CASSLHLISYGYTF. CDR3 DNA sequence: TGTGCCAGCAGCTTGCATCTGATTTCCTATGGCTACACCTTC.

J is TRBJ2-2 and V is TRBV4-1; D is possibly TRBD1 or TRBD2 (6 bases each). CDR3 length: 15 residues. Trimming took 2 bases from V and 2 from J, leaving 9 bases between them. CDR1 is MGHRA, CDR2 YSYEKL, per germline. The CDR3: CASSQTGANTGELFF. CDR3 bases: TGCGCCAGCAGCCAAACGGGGGCTAACACCGGGGAGCTGTTTTTT.

The chain uses TRBV19 and TRBJ1-2; D is possibly TRBD1 (5 bases). V lost 8 bases to trimming and J lost 0 bases, with 10 bases between them. The CDR3 spans 13 residues. From germline, CDR1 is LNHDA and CDR2 SQIVND (reference sequence). CDR3: CASGHPTNYGYTF. In DNA, the CDR3 is TGTGCCAGTGGACATCCCACTAACTATGGCTACACCTTC.